Sequencing of this T cell receptor beta chain was carried out in a study of OX40 agonist ivuxolimab in advanced cancers. About the full investigation: Ivuxolimab, which targeted the costimulatory receptor OX40 (CD134), was an agonistic, fully human IgG2 monoclonal antibody. A male proportion of 75% to 85% and a mean age of around 60 years, ranging from roughly 23 to 79, were recorded for the dose-escalation cohort. Three dose-escalation patients achieved partial responses, one with hepatocellular carcinoma and two with cutaneous melanoma. Of the 50 to 55 patients in dose escalation, 19 had hepatocellular carcinoma, some 15 had melanoma, 9 had renal cell carcinoma and 9 had head and neck cancer. Intravenous ivuxolimab was administered to patients every 2 weeks at six dose levels: 0.01, 0.1, 0.3, 1.5, 3 and 10 mg/kg. The paper describes the monotherapy dose-escalation part (N of about 55 patients) of the phase I trial of ivuxolimab. The point of sequencing TCRbeta in the periphery was to test whether ivuxolimab changed TCR sequence diversity and drove clonal T-cell expansion. Patients were allowed to have had prior anti-PD-1, anti-PD-L1 or anti-CTLA-4 therapy, and 30% to 40% of the dose-escalation patients had previously received checkpoint inhibitors. Overall results and qualifications from the work: Low levels of normalized T-cell clonal expansion were also shown by some nonresponding patients. Clonal expansion of both CD4+ and CD8+ blood T cells was observed from baseline to week 6 at doses 0.1 to 3.0 mg/kg. After ivuxolimab, more expanded clones were found on average in CD8+ T cells than in CD4+ T cells. Partial responders in the 0.1-3.0 mg/kg groups had among the lowest normalized peripheral clonal expansion, especially among CD8+ T cells. The antigen specificity of the clonally expanded peripheral T cells was not determined.

For this clone: Its antigen remains unidentified. Base qualities are not provided; no much larger clone lies one nucleotide away.

To sequence the TCRbeta CDR3 region, genomic DNA was isolated from the sorted cells. TCRbeta CDR3 regions were sequenced using the immunoSEQ Assay. The clones in this table, taken by TCRdb from immuneACCESS, are in-frame only. Not every clone is retained; where verified, under half of the shortfall comes from an unresolved V gene, and the cause of the rest is unknown. The sample table records roughly 64,000 clones; roughly 80% of these occur just once. The ten largest clonotypes hold roughly 5.2% of the sample. Patients with autoimmune disease history or receiving systemic immunosuppression were excluded from the trial. In every dose cohort, peripheral blood was drawn for TCR sequencing at baseline, cycle 4 day 1, and cycle 7 day 1. The samples were drawn from a first-in-human, open-label, multicenter phase I dose-escalation trial of ivuxolimab. Adults with locally advanced or metastatic head and neck squamous cell, hepatocellular, melanoma or renal cell carcinoma were enrolled in the trial. Before TCR sequencing, CD4+ and CD8+ T cells were separately sorted from peripheral blood.

This specimen consisted of CD4+ or CD8+ T cells sorted from blood, obtained in a trial of the OX40 agonist ivuxolimab. This clonotype originated in an adult with an advanced solid tumor such as melanoma, head and neck, liver or kidney cancer.

The sequence in DNA is TGTGCCAGCCGGGGGGCAGCGACAGATACGCAGTATTTT. The resulting protein is CASRGAATDTQYF. Recombination connected TRBV19 to TRBJ2-3; TRBD2 might be the D gene, on 7 matching bases. Deletion took 9 bases off V and 3 bases off J, with a span of 13 bases between the germline ends. CDR1 and CDR2, looked up from the germline V gene (reference sequence), are LNHDA and SQIVND. The CDR3 sequence holds 13 residues, the cysteine and phenylalanine included. The only DNA kept is the CDR3, 39 bases in frame from the first base.